Given below is one T cell receptor beta chain in context. Trimming cost V 2 bases and J 2 bases; bases outside gene matches: 7. This CDR3 has 17 amino acids. Germline lookup yields CDR1 MNHEY and CDR2 SMNVEV (reference sequence). Produced via immunoSEQ multiplex PCR; TCRdb's table is partial and in-frame only. Of around 71,000 clones listed, approximately 86% were seen once; the top ten hold 1.1%. This sample is part of a study of OX40 agonist ivuxolimab in advanced cancers. Study-level information: It was ivuxolimab, an agonistic anti-OX40 (CD134) antibody, that patients were treated with. Partial responses were recorded for three patients, including one with hepatocellular carcinoma and two with cutaneous melanoma.

The material was CD4+ or CD8+ T cells sorted from blood, obtained in a trial of the OX40 agonist ivuxolimab. The receptor was derived from an adult with an advanced solid tumor such as melanoma, head and neck, liver or kidney cancer. The V gene is TRBV27, the J gene TRBJ2-2, with TRBD1 matching 8 bases. The CDR3 region is CASSLPQGAVNTGELFF. CDR3 bases: TGTGCCAGCAGTTTACCTCAGGGGGCAGTAAACACCGGGGAGCTGTTTTTT.